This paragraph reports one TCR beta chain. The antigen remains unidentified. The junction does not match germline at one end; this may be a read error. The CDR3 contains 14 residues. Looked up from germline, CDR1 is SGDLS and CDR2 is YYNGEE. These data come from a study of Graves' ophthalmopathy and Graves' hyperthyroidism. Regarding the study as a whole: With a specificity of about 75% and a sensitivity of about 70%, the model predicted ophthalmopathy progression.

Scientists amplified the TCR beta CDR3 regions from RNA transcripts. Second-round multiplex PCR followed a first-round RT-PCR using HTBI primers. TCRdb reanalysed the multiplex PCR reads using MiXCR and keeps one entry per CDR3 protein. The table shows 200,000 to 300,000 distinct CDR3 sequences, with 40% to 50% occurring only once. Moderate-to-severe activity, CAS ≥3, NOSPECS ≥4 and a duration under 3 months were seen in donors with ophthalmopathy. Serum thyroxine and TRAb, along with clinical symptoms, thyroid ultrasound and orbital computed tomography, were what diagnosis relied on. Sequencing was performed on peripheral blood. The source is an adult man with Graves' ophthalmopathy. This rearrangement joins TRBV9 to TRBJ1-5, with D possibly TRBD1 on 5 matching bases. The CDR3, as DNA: TGTGCCGGCAGCGCGGGAGGGGACCATCAGCCCCAGCATTTT. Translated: CAGSAGGDHQPQHF.